This TCR beta chain was captured in a study of blood T cell repertoires in COVID-19. Study as a whole: The origin of the acute and convalescent COVID-19 samples was the United States, Italy and Spain.

As originally analysed: Cell counts per sample came from amplifying reference gene primers. Produced via immunoSEQ multiplex PCR; TCRdb's table is partial and in-frame only. That table furnishes V, J and clone size, whereas the DNA furnished D and trimming. The repertoire holds a few hundred thousand clones, approximately 85% seen once, with approximately 0.7% in the top ten. The germline V gene has CDR1 MNHEY and CDR2 SVGAGI. Trimming shortened V by 2 bases and J by 8 bases, and 12 bases separated the two germline ends. This CDR3 has 13 residues. This clone was picked up one time. The chain joins TRBV6-5 to TRBJ1-2, with D possibly matching TRBD1 (5 bases). What was sequenced was peripheral blood. The clonotype originates from a human donor in a cohort sampled during active COVID-19. As DNA, the CDR3 is TGTGCCAGCAGTTACAATGGAGGGGAGGGCTACACCTTC. It codes for CASSYNGGEGYTF.